The 18 T cell receptor beta chains reported below all come from one sample, sequenced in a study of identical twins. TCRdb recomputed calls from the 5' RACE reads with MiXCR, one row per CDR3 protein. The sample carries some 760,000 distinct CDR3 sequences, 15% to 20% recorded once. This sample also appeared in a second study, on T cells expressing NK-cell markers.

What was sequenced was PBMCs. Receptors originate from a woman under 30 in good health.

This clonotype came up a few times. This sequence joins TRBV10-3 and TRBJ2-7, with TRBD1 matching 9 bases. Per germline, CDR1 ENHRY and CDR2 SYGVKD. The CDR3 spans 17 residues. The junction had 15 bases not matched to a gene; V was cut back by 7 bases and J by 2 bases. The CDR3 region has the DNA TGTGCCATCACCGATCCGGGGGGACAGGGAGAACCCTACGAGCAGTACTTC. This sequence encodes CAITDPGGQGEPYEQYF.

This clonotype was counted at least ten times. This rearrangement joins TRBV29-1 to TRBJ2-3; 7 bases match TRBD2. V lost 6 bases, J lost 2 bases, and 17 bases stayed unmatched. Germline lookup yields CDR1 SQVTM and CDR2 ANQGSEA. The CDR3 is 17 amino acids. This CDR3 reads CSVRVGILGGVTDTQYF. In DNA, the CDR3 is TGCAGCGTCCGTGTCGGGATACTGGGGGGGGTCACAGATACGCAGTATTTT.

The chain has TRBV15 and TRBJ2-3; 7 nucleotides match TRBD2. The ends lost 1 base at V and 2 bases at J; junction bases unmatched: 6. This CDR3 comprises 16 residues. CDR1 LNHNV and CDR2 YYDKDF come from the germline V gene (reference sequence). CDR3 nucleotide sequence: TGTGCCACCAGCAGAGGGCTAGCGGCACTCACAGATACGCAGTATTTT. Amino acid sequence: CATSRGLAALTDTQYF. The full variable domain, in which reference TRBV15 and TRBJ2-3 provide the parts outside the CDR3, is DAMVIQNPRYQVTQFGKPVTLSCSQTLNHNVMYWYQQKSSQAPKLLFHYYDKDFNNEADTPDNFQSRRPNTSFCFLDIRSPGLGDTAMYLCATSRGLAALTDTQYFGPGTRLTVL.

This clonotype was counted only a few times. The chain recombines TRBV20-1 with TRBJ2-7, with D perhaps given as TRBD1 or TRBD2 (5 bases each). V was trimmed by 3 bases and J by 3 bases, leaving 15 bases between them. This CDR3 has 14 amino acids. CDR1 DFQATT and CDR2 SNEGSKA come from the germline V gene (reference sequence). The CDR3 is CSARGDPDNYEQYF. In DNA, the CDR3 is TGCAGTGCTAGGGGGGACCCGGACAACTACGAGCAGTACTTC.

This clonotype showed up just a few times. The J gene is TRBJ2-5, the V gene TRBV20-1; D may be TRBD2 (6 bases). Trimming removed 4 bases at V and 6 bases at J, with 15 bases between. The CDR3 contains 13 residues. Germline-derived CDR1 and CDR2 are DFQATT and SNEGSKA (reference sequence). The CDR3 spells CSAKLAWEKTQYF. CDR3 sequence (DNA): TGCAGTGCTAAACTAGCTTGGGAGAAGACCCAGTACTTC.

V usage is TRBV20-1 and J usage is TRBJ1-5; no clear D. The length of the CDR3 is 14 residues. Trimming shortened V by 0 bases and J by 3 bases, and 9 bases separated the two germline ends. CDR1 and CDR2 from the germline V gene are DFQATT and SNEGSKA (reference sequence). CDR3 region: CSARDSQNNQPQHF. For the CDR3, the DNA is TGCAGTGCTAGAGATTCACAGAACAATCAGCCCCAGCATTTT.

This chain joins TRBV4-3 and TRBJ1-1, with 9 bases that match TRBD1. This CDR3 has 14 residues. Trimming took 1 base from V and 8 from J; bases not matched to a gene: 5. The germline V gene has CDR1 LGHNA and CDR2 YSLEER. The CDR3 here is CASSQGTGDSEAFF. Here the CDR3 DNA reads TGCGCCAGCAGCCAAGGGACAGGGGACTCCGAAGCTTTCTTT.

For this clonotype: Possible read error: a much larger clone is one base away. The rearrangement uses TRBV7-9 and TRBJ2-7; D is unresolved. Germline V gene data show CDR1 as SEHNR and CDR2 as FQNEAQ (reference sequence). Trimming took 5 bases from V and 3 from J, leaving 8 bases between them. This CDR3 spans 12 amino acids. CDR3 coding DNA: TGTGCCAGCAGCCGGGCCCTCTACGAGCAGTACTTC. Protein product: CASSRALYEQYF.

In this sample, this clonotype turned up many times. The CDR3 loop is CASSQYYGSNYGYTF. In DNA, the CDR3 is TGCGCCAGCAGCCAATATTACGGTTCTAACTATGGCTACACCTTC. The chain carries TRBV4-3 and TRBJ1-2; D not resolved. V was pared by 2 bases and J by 0 bases, with 10 bases between. The CDR3 is made up of 15 amino acids. Germline V lookup: CDR1 LGHNA, CDR2 YSLEER.

This clonotype has more than one count but fewer than ten. V and J are TRBV30 and TRBJ2-1; maybe TRBD2 (6 bases). Germline V CDR1 and CDR2: GTSNPN, SVGIG (reference sequence). The germline V and J ends were trimmed by 4 bases and 0 bases, with 16 bases remaining between them. The CDR3 has 16 amino acids. CDR3 nucleotides: TGTGCCTGGACCGATAGCGGTAGAAGCTCCTACAATGAGCAGTTCTTC. Translated, it gives CAWTDSGRSSYNEQFF.

This sequence joins TRBV24-1 and TRBJ2-5; 7 bases are a match to TRBD1. The CDR3 spans 14 residues. CDR1 and CDR2 (germline): KGHDR, SFDVKD. V was clipped by 3 bases and J by 0 bases; unmatched bases: 0. CDR3 nucleotides: TGTGCCACCAGTGATGGGACAGACCAAGAGACCCAGTACTTC. This gives the protein CATSDGTDQETQYF.

The chain has TRBV20-1 and TRBJ1-1; the match to TRBD1 covers 8 bases. Germline lookup yields CDR1 DFQATT and CDR2 SNEGSKA (reference sequence). With 4 bases clipped from V and 10 bases from J, the junction kept 11 bases outside the gene matches. The CDR3 sequence is 13 residues long. The CDR3 region has the DNA TGCAGTGCTATGCCCCAGATAGGGACAGGAGCTTTCTTT. Its protein product is CSAMPQIGTGAFF.

The sample holds many counts of this clonotype. The chain has TRBV6-1 and TRBJ2-6, with D tentatively TRBD2 (5 bases). Looked up from germline, CDR1 is MNHNS and CDR2 is SASEGT. CDR3 length equals 15 residues. The germline V and J ends were trimmed by 6 bases and 0 bases, with 9 bases remaining between them. CDR3 sequence (DNA): TGTGCCAGCAGCCTAGGGAGCTCTGGGGCCAACGTCCTGACTTTC. Its protein is CASSLGSSGANVLTF.

In its sample, this clonotype was seen a few times. This chain links TRBV27 with TRBJ2-1; D may be TRBD1 (6 bases). This CDR3 spans 17 amino acids. Germline V gene sequence: CDR1 MNHEY, CDR2 SMNVEV (reference sequence). V was clipped by 5 bases and J by 4 bases, with 21 bases between them. CDR3 coding DNA: TGTGCCAGCAGTCCGCTCTCGTACAGGGACGGGTACAATGAGCAGTTCTTC. Translating gives CASSPLSYRDGYNEQFF.

The chain carries TRBV29-1 and TRBJ1-5, with D possibly being TRBD1 (5 bases). Germline CDR1 is SQVTM and CDR2 is ANQGSEA. This CDR3 spans 12 amino acids. V lost 4 bases to trimming and J lost 4 bases, with 8 bases between them. The CDR3 nucleotides are TGCAGCGTTGGAGGGGATAATCAGCCCCAGCATTTT. Protein: CSVGGDNQPQHF.

V usage is TRBV5-1 and J usage is TRBJ2-7; D unresolved. Germline-derived CDR1 and CDR2 are SGHRS and YFSETQ. This CDR3 region has 14 residues. Trimming removed 0 bases at V and 0 bases at J, with 7 bases between. The CDR3 sequence: CASSLGHTSYEQYF. The CDR3 DNA is TGCGCCAGCAGCTTGGGTCACACCTCCTACGAGCAGTACTTC.

This clonotype occurred a few times. This chain uses TRBV20-1 with TRBJ2-1; 7 bases align to TRBD2. J lost 7 bases, V lost 3 bases, and 15 bases had no gene match. The CDR3 totals 16 residues. Germline assignment: CDR1 DFQATT and CDR2 SNEGSKA (reference sequence). CDR3 sequence (DNA): TGCAGTGCTAGGGACTTAGCGGGTCGAACGAAGAATGAGCAGTTCTTC. Translated, it gives CSARDLAGRTKNEQFF.

This clonotype has a handful of counts. The gene calls are TRBV6-5 and TRBJ1-2, with D maybe TRBD1 (5 bases). Germline lookup yields CDR1 MNHEY and CDR2 SVGAGI. Trimming left V 0 bases short and J 7 bases short, with 12 bases between. The CDR3 loop spans 14 amino acids. The CDR3 region has the DNA TGTGCCAGCAGTTACTCTCGGGCCAGGGTTGGCTACACCTTC. The encoded protein is CASSYSRARVGYTF.